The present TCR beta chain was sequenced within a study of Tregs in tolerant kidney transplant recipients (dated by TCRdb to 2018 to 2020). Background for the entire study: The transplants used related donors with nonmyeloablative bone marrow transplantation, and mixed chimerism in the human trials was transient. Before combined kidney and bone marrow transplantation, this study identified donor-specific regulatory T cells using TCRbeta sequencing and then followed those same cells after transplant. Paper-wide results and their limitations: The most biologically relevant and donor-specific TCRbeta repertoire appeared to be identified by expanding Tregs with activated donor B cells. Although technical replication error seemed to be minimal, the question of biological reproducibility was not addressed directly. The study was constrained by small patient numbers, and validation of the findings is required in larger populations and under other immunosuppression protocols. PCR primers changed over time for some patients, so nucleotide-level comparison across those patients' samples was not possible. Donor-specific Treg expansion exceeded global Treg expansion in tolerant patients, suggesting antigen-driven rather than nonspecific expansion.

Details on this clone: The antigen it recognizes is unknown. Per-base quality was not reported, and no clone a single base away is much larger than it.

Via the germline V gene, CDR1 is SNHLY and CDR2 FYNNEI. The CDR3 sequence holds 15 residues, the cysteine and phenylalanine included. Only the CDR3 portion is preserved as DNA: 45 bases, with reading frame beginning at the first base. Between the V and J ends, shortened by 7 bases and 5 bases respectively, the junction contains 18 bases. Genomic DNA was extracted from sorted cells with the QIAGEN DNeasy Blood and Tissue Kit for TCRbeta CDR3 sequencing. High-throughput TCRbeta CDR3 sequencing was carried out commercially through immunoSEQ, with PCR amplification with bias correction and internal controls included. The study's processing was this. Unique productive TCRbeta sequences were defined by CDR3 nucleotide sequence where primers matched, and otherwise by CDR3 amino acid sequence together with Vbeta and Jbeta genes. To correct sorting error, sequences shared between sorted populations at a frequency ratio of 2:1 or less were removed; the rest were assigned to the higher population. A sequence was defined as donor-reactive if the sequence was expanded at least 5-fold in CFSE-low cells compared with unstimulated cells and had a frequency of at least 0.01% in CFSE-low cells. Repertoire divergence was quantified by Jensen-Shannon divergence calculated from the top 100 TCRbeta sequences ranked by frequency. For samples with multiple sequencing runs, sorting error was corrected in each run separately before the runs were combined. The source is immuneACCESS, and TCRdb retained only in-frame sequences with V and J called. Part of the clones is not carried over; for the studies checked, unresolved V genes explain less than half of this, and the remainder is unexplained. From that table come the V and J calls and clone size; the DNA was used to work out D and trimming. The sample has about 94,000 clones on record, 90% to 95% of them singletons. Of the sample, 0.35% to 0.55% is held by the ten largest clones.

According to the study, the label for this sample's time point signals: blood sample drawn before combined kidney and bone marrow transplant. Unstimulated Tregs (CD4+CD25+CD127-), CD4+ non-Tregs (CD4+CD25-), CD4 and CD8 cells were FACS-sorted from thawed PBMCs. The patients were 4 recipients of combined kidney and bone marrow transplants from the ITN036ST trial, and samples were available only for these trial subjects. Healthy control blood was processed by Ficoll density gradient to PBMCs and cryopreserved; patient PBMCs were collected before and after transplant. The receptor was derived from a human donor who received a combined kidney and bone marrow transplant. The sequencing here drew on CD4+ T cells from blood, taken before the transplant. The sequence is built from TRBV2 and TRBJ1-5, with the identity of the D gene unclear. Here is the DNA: TGTGCCAGCACGGGAAATGGAGGGAGAGATCAGCCCCAGCATTTT. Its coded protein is CASTGNGGRDQPQHF.